A selection of T cell receptor beta chains follows, all from one sample in a study of post-analysis software for immune sequencing data. MiXCR, applied by TCRdb to the PCR reads, yields one record per CDR3 protein. The data hold approximately 460,000 distinct CDR3 sequences, with roughly 45% observed a single time. Sample: blood. These receptors all come from a girl aged 10 to 17 with multiple sclerosis. Each CDR3 is given without its conserved first and last residue. The order of the fields is CDR3 length, clone size, V gene, J gene, D gene, CDR3 protein. A D gene is named only where the DNA matches it firmly. Clone size, where shown, is once, few, many, or a class for clones that have expanded.

13,NA,TRBV7-2,TRBJ2-1,TRBD1,ASSLRDRNDNEQF
11,NA,TRBV10-3,TRBJ2-5,NA,AISERTEETQY
15,once,TRBV7-2,TRBJ1-2,TRBD1,ASSLPKGTGGYYGYT
10,NA,TRBV29-1,TRBJ2-7,NA,SVADTNYEQY
13,NA,TRBV6-5,TRBJ2-7,NA,ASSYFTGVSYEQY
11,NA,TRBV6-2/TRBV6-3,TRBJ1-2,NA,ASSYSATHGYT
15,NA,TRBV9,TRBJ2-2,NA,ASSVVLGLFDTGELF
13,NA,TRBV29-1,TRBJ2-7,TRBD1,SVEGRGTGTYEQY
13,NA,TRBV3-1,TRBJ2-1,TRBD1,ASSLRTGYYNEQF
11,NA,TRBV7-9,TRBJ2-7,NA,ASSLGVGGEQY
12,once,TRBV9,TRBJ2-5,NA,ASSANDYQETQY
13,NA,TRBV18,TRBJ2-7,NA,ASSPSGSWGYEQY
15,once,TRBV28,TRBJ2-1,TRBD2,ASSLLTASGSYNEQF
14,few,TRBV10-3,TRBJ2-1,NA,AISALLGRLGNEQF
12,few,TRBV7-3,TRBJ1-2,NA,ASSLGESNYGYT
13,NA,TRBV28,TRBJ2-6,TRBD1,ASKFEGAGANVLT
13,NA,TRBV11-1,TRBJ2-5,TRBD2,ASSLWREGYNKQY
11,few,TRBV29-1,TRBJ2-1,NA,SVAVGAGDEQF
14,few,TRBV7-3,TRBJ2-3,TRBD2,ASSPVASGYTDTQY
12,once,TRBV7-9,TRBJ1-1,NA,ASSFGGRNTEAF
14,NA,TRBV7-2,TRBJ2-3,NA,ASSLGPGGGTDTQC
14,NA,TRBV14,TRBJ2-3,NA,ASSPIPGHRTDTQY
13,NA,TRBV7-2,NA,NA,ASSLGDPSSYEQY
13,few,TRBV20-1,TRBJ1-2,NA,SARDLDSQNYGYT
16,NA,TRBV29-1,TRBJ2-7,NA,SVAWGPKQGHHPYEQY
13,NA,TRBV20-1,TRBJ2-7,NA,SAPEYRPSSYEQY
13,many,TRBV7-2,TRBJ2-7,TRBD2,ASSAGLAGVNEQY
12,NA,TRBV20-1,TRBJ2-1,NA,SARPRDNYNEQF
10,NA,TRBV3-1,NA,NA,ASSQTALEQY
11,NA,TRBV4-3,TRBJ1-1,NA,ASSQGRNTGAF
11,NA,TRBV5-5,TRBJ2-7,NA,AVGGAESYEQY
13,NA,TRBV28,TRBJ2-7,TRBD2,ASRTSGTSSYEQY
13,NA,TRBV27,TRBJ2-6,NA,ASSPLGSGANVLT
11,many,TRBV20-1,TRBJ2-7,NA,SARAGSDYEQY
11,NA,TRBV20-1,TRBJ1-2,NA,SARAGALYGYT
13,NA,TRBV5-5,TRBJ2-1,NA,ASSLGVDSYNEQF
9,few,TRBV6-1,TRBJ1-2,NA,ASSEERSGT
11,NA,TRBV5-6,TRBJ2-1,TRBD1,ASSPQGNNEQF
11,NA,TRBV9,TRBJ2-5,NA,ASSVYGRETQY
14,few,TRBV5-1,TRBJ2-3,TRBD1,ASSLEGASFGDTQY
13,once,TRBV24-1,TRBJ2-5,NA,ATSVSRAEGETQY
12,few,TRBV28,TRBJ2-7,NA,ASSLTGHTYEQY
11,once,TRBV20-1,TRBJ2-2,NA,SARADSLGELF
14,few,TRBV27,TRBJ2-7,NA,ASSLSGGWASYEQY
14,NA,TRBV28,TRBJ2-1,TRBD2,ASSLRLAGGVNEQF
12,few,TRBV12-3/TRBV12-4,TRBJ1-2,TRBD1,ASTNRGQYYGYT
12,NA,TRBV19,TRBJ2-1,NA,ASSNGRDYNEQF
13,NA,TRBV4-1,TRBJ2-1,TRBD1,ASSQEQGAGNEQF
15,NA,TRBV7-2,TRBJ2-1,TRBD1,ASSLQDGTGPYNEQF
13,NA,TRBV4-2,TRBJ2-5,TRBD2,ANSQGRVGQETQY
11,NA,TRBV6-5,TRBJ1-5,NA,ASSQQVNQPQH
15,NA,TRBV5-1,TRBJ2-1,TRBD2,ASSFHIAGGSDNEQF
12,NA,TRBV20-1,TRBJ2-7,TRBD2,SASGEGSSYEQY
11,NA,TRBV27,TRBJ1-2,NA,ASSPIGFHGYT
15,NA,TRBV3-1,TRBJ1-2,NA,ASSQGEGDMASYGYT
13,few,TRBV12-3/TRBV12-4,TRBJ2-5,TRBD1,ASRHEDRGKETQY